These 14 T cell receptor beta chains share one sample of origin, sequenced in a study of early T cells in non-severe SARS-CoV-2 infection. TCRdb analysed the 5' RACE reads with MiXCR anew, one entry per CDR3 protein. The sample gives over 60,000 distinct CDR3 sequences, approximately 14% of which show up once; 4.2% is in the top ten. Sequenced: whole blood. The receptors here all came from an adult who was a healthcare worker with PCR-confirmed SARS-CoV-2 infection or an uninfected control (not recorded which).

The chain is built from TRBV5-1 and TRBJ1-2; TRBD1 agrees at 7 bases. After removal of 4 bases from V and 5 bases from J, the junction contained 14 bases not matched to a gene. CDR1 is SGHRS and CDR2 is YFSETQ in the germline V gene. The CDR3 runs 16 residues. The CDR3 DNA is TGCGCCAGCAGCCCCATCCCCTCAGGGGGTGGGTATGGCTACACCTTC. Protein sequence: CASSPIPSGGGYGYTF.

This clonotype occurred many times. The gene calls are TRBV6-1 and TRBJ2-3; TRBD2 might be the D (6 bases). The V gene lost 6 bases and the J gene lost 2 bases, with 12 bases spanning the gap. Germline assignment: CDR1 MNHNS and CDR2 SASEGT. The CDR3 is 14 amino acids. The CDR3 is CASRPRDFTDTQYF. The CDR3 DNA reads as TGTGCCAGCAGGCCCAGGGACTTCACAGATACGCAGTATTTT.

This clonotype was found a few times. The chain recombines TRBV19 with TRBJ1-5; D is possibly TRBD1 (5 bases). This CDR3 comprises 17 residues. Germline values: CDR1 LNHDA, CDR2 SQIVND (reference sequence). Trimming pared 3 bases from V and 1 base from J, leaving 16 bases between. As DNA, the CDR3 is TGTGCCAGTAGTATCGGCATCGGGACTGTGAGCAATCAGCCCCAGCATTTT. Translating it yields CASSIGIGTVSNQPQHF.

The chain joins TRBV4-1 to TRBJ2-7, with a possible D match to TRBD2 (6 bases). This CDR3 region has 14 residues. Germline V gene lookup returns CDR1 MGHRA and CDR2 YSYEKL. The V gene lost 3 bases and the J gene lost 1 base, with 10 bases spanning the gap. The CDR3 DNA sequence: TGCGCCAGCAGCCACCCCGGGAGTTCCTACGAGCAGTACTTC. This encodes CASSHPGSSYEQYF.

As for this clonotype: A much more abundant neighbour one base away suggests this may be a read error. This sequence joins TRBV20-1 and TRBJ2-1, with 9 positions matching TRBD2. Trimming removed 5 bases from V and 1 base from J; junction bases left unmatched: 15. Germline CDR1 and CDR2: DFQATT and SNEGSKA (reference sequence). The CDR3 is made up of 18 amino acids. CDR3: CSALPGTSREGSYNEQFF. The CDR3 nucleotides read TGCAGTGCTTTACCCGGGACTAGCAGGGAAGGGTCCTACAATGAGCAGTTCTTC.

This clonotype turned up a few times. The V call is TRBV13, the J call TRBJ1-5; 8 bases are shared with TRBD1. Unmatched junction bases numbered 4, after V lost 0 bases and J lost 3 bases. From germline, CDR1 is PRHDT and CDR2 FYEKMQ (reference sequence). The CDR3 contains 16 residues. The CDR3 region is CASSLGGTGPNQPQHF. CDR3 sequence (DNA): TGTGCCAGCAGCTTAGGGGGGACAGGACCCAATCAGCCCCAGCATTTT.

The chain is built from TRBV19 and TRBJ1-4, with a weak D call TRBD1 (6 bases). V lost 5 bases, J lost 5 bases, and 18 bases lay in between. There are 16 residues in the CDR3. The germline gives CDR1 LNHDA, CDR2 SQIVND (reference sequence). CDR3: CASSPPAGAPNEKLFF. Here the CDR3 DNA reads TGTGCCAGTAGTCCCCCCGCGGGGGCCCCGAATGAAAAACTGTTTTTT.

This clonotype was counted a few times. CDR3 sequence reads: CASGLAKETQYF. The CDR3 region has the DNA TGTGCTAGTGGTTTGGCCAAAGAGACCCAGTACTTC. This sequence joins TRBV12-5 and TRBJ2-5; D is ambiguous. Germline CDR1 LGHNT, CDR2 FRNRAP. The CDR3 consists of 12 residues. The ends were cut back, 1 base at V and 3 bases at J, with 3 bases in the middle. Supplemented by reference TRBV12-5 and TRBJ2-5, the full variable domain reads DARVTQTPRHKVTEMGQEVTMRCQPILGHNTVFWYRQTMMQGLELLAYFRNRAPLDDSGMPKDRFSAEMPDATLATLKIQPSEPRDSAVYFCASGLAKETQYFGPGTRLLVL.

The genes are TRBV5-4 and TRBJ2-7; D possibly uses TRBD1 or TRBD2 (6 bases each). Trimming stripped 1 base from V and 6 bases from J, with 14 bases between. Germline CDR1 and CDR2: SGHNT and YYREEE (reference sequence). The CDR3 loop spans 14 amino acids. CDR3 coding DNA: TGTGCCAGCAGCTTGCTGGGGGGCCATTCCGAGCAGTACTTC. Encoded protein: CASSLLGGHSEQYF.

This clonotype occurred many times. The V call is TRBV6-1, the J call TRBJ1-5, with no clear D. V lost 2 bases and J lost 3, with 17 bases in between. CDR1 MNHNS and CDR2 SASEGT come from the germline V gene. The CDR3 sequence is 17 residues long. The CDR3 DNA reads TGTGCCAGCAGTGAAAGAATGCTTGGGGTATCCAATCAGCCCCAGCATTTT. Amino acid sequence: CASSERMLGVSNQPQHF.

Many counts were recorded for this clonotype. The chain employs TRBV25-1 and TRBJ2-7, with TRBD1 identical over 11 bases. V dropped 7 bases and J dropped 4; count of bases not matched to a gene: 6. The CDR3 consists of 14 residues. CDR1 MGHDK and CDR2 SYGVNS come from the germline V gene. Here the CDR3 reads CASNKGQGVYEQYF. The CDR3 nucleotides read TGTGCCAGCAATAAGGGACAGGGGGTGTACGAGCAGTACTTC.

This clonotype was seen repeatedly, ten times or more. The chain is built from TRBV20-1 and TRBJ1-1; D is possibly TRBD1 (5 bases). V was clipped by 6 bases and J by 0 bases, with 8 bases between them. The CDR3 loop spans 12 amino acids. Germline CDR1 is DFQATT and CDR2 is SNEGSKA (reference sequence). The CDR3, as DNA: TGCAGTGCCAGGGCGATGAACACTGAAGCTTTCTTT. Amino acids: CSARAMNTEAFF.

This clonotype appeared many times. The chain carries TRBV7-9 and TRBJ2-1; tentatively, D is TRBD2 (6 bases). V was cut by 5 bases and J by 4 bases, with 18 bases left in between. The CDR3 runs to 16 residues. Per the germline V gene, CDR1 is SEHNR and CDR2 is FQNEAQ (reference sequence). Here the CDR3 DNA reads TGTGCCAGCAGCCCACTCGGAGGGTCGGCGTACAATGAGCAGTTCTTC. Its protein product is CASSPLGGSAYNEQFF.

The chain has TRBV4-2 and TRBJ2-2; 8 positions agree with TRBD1. This CDR3 is built from 18 residues. V shed 1 base, J shed 2 bases, and the junction held 9 bases outside the gene matches. Germline CDR1 LGHNA, CDR2 YNFKEQ. The CDR3 sequence: CASSQVIRDRINTGELFF. CDR3 DNA: TGTGCCAGCAGCCAAGTTATCCGGGACAGGATTAACACCGGGGAGCTGTTTTTT.